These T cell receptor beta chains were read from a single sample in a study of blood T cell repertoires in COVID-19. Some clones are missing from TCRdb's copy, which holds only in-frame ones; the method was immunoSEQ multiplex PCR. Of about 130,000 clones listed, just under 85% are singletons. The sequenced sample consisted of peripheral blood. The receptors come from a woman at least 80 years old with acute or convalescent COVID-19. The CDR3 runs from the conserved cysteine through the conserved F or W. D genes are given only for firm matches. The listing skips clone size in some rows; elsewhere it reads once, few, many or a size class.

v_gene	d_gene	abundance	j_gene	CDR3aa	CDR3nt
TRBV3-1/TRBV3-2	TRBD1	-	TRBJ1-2	CASSQGTGIYGYTF	TGTGCCAGCAGCCAGGGGACAGGGATCTATGGCTACACCTTC
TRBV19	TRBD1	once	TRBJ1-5	CASSTPGTGEQPQHF	TGTGCCAGTAGTACCCCCGGGACAGGGGAGCAGCCCCAGCATTTT
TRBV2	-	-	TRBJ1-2	CASSERQRGLYGYTF	TGTGCCAGCAGTGAGAGGCAGAGAGGCTTATATGGCTACACCTTC
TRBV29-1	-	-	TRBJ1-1	CSVVRTVNTEAFF	TGCAGCGTTGTGAGGACAGTGAACACTGAAGCTTTCTTT
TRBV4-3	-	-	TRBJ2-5	CASSQLAAYQETQYF	TGCGCCAGCAGCCAATTGGCGGCGTACCAAGAGACCCAGTACTTC
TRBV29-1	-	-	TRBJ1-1	CSGDINTEAFF	TGCAGCGGGGACATAAACACTGAAGCTTTCTTT
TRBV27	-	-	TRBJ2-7	CASSLRWGFYEQYF	TGTGCCAGCAGTTTACGGTGGGGCTTTTACGAGCAGTACTTC
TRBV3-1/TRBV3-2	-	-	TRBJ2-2	CASSLGDTGWTGELFF	TGTGCCAGCAGCCTGGGAGACACCGGTTGGACCGGGGAGCTGTTTTTT
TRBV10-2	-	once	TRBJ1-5	CASTGGTGLSNQPQHF	TGCGCCAGCACCGGTGGAACGGGTCTTAGCAATCAGCCCCAGCATTTT
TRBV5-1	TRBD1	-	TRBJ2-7	CASSASGTDYEQYF	TGCGCCAGCAGCGCGTCCGGGACAGACTACGAGCAGTACTTC
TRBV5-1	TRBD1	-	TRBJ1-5	CASSLGTVNSNQPQHF	TGCGCCAGCAGCCTCGGGACAGTTAATAGCAATCAGCCCCAGCATTTT
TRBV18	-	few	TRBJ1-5	CASSPDGGPRPQHF	TGTGCCAGCTCACCGGACGGAGGCCCGAGGCCCCAGCATTTT
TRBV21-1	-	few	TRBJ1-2	CASSLLEDGLPANYGYTF	TGTGCCAGCAGCCTTTTAGAGGACGGACTTCCAGCGAACTATGGCTACACCTTC
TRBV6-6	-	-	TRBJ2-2	CASSRTYNTGELFF	TGTGCCAGCAGCCGGACTTATAACACCGGGGAGCTGTTTTTT
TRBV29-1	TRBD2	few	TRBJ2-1	CSADGGNEQFF	TGCAGCGCCGACGGGGGGAATGAGCAGTTCTTC
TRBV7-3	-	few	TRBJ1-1	CASSFTGENTEAFF	TGTGCCAGCAGCTTTACAGGAGAAAACACTGAAGCTTTCTTT
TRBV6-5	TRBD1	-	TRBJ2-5	CASSYRGQIQETQYF	TGTGCCAGCAGTTACCGGGGACAGATCCAAGAGACCCAGTACTTC
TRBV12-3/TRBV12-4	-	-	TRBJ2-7	CASRLGAYEQYF	TGTGCCAGCAGGTTGGGAGCCTACGAGCAGTACTTC
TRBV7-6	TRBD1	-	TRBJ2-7	CASSSNSGTGAYEQYF	TGTGCCAGCAGCTCAAACTCCGGGACAGGGGCCTACGAGCAGTACTTC
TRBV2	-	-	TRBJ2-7	CARKTLNRAYEQYF	TGTGCCAGGAAAACCCTGAACAGGGCCTACGAGCAGTACTTC
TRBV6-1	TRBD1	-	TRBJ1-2	CASSDPSGGPNYGYTF	TGTGCCAGCAGTGATCCATCAGGGGGACCAAACTATGGCTACACCTTC
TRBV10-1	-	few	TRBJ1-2	CASSGFRGSGYTF	TGCGCCAGCAGTGGCTTCAGAGGGAGCGGCTACACCTTC
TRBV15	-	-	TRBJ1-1	CATSRDRGFSEAFF	TGTGCCACCAGCAGAGATAGAGGGTTTTCTGAAGCTTTCTTT
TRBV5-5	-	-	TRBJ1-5	CASSLMGRGSNQPQHF	TGTGCCAGCAGCTTGATGGGGAGGGGGAGCAATCAGCCCCAGCATTTT
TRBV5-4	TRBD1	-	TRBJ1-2	CASSWDRPNYGYTF	TGTGCCAGCAGCTGGGACAGACCCAACTATGGCTACACCTTC
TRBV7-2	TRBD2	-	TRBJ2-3	CASSLGGGRTDTQYF	TGTGCCAGCAGCTTAGGCGGGGGACGCACAGATACGCAGTATTTT
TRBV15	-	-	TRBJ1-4	CATSRVYEVATNEKLFF	TGTGCCACCAGCAGAGTGTACGAGGTAGCAACTAATGAAAAACTGTTTTTT
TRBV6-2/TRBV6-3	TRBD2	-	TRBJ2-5	CASSYWRLAFNKTQYF	TGTGCCAGCAGTTACTGGCGACTAGCGTTTAATAAGACCCAGTACTTC